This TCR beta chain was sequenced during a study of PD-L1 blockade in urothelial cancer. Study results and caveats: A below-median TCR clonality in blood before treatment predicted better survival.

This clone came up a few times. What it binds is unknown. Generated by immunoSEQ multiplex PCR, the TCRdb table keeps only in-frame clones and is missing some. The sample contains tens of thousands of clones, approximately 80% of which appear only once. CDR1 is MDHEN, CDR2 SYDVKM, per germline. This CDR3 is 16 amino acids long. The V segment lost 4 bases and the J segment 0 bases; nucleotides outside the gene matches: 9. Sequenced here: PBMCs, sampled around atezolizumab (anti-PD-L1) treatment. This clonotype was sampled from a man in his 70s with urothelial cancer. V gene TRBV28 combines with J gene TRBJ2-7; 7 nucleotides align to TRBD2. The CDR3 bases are TGTGCCAGCAGTTGGGACTACCGGTTTCCCTCCTACGAGCAGTACTTC. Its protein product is CASSWDYRFPSYEQYF. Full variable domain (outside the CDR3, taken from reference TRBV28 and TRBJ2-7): DVKVTQSSRYLVKRTGEKVFLECVQDMDHENMFWYRQDPGLGLRLIYFSYDVKMKEKGDIPEGYSVSREKKERFSLILESASTNQTSMYLCASSWDYRFPSYEQYFGPGTRLTVT.